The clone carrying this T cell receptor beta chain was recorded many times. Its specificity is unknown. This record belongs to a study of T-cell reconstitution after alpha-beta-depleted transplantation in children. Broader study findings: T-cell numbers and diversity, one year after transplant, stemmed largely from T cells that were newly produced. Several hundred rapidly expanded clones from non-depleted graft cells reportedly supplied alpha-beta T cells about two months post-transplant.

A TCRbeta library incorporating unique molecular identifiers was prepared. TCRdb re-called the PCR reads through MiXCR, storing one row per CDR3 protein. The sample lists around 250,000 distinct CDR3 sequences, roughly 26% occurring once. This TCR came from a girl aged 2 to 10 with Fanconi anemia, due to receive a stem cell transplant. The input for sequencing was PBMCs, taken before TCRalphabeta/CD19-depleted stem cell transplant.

CDR3 protein: CASSLEASGTEQYF. In nucleotides, the CDR3 is TGCGCCAGCAGCTTGGAGGCTAGCGGGACCGAGCAGTACTTC. The V call is TRBV5-1, the J call TRBJ2-7; TRBD2 agrees at 9 bases. V was clipped by 0 bases and J by 6 bases; unmatched bases: 4. The CDR3 spans 14 residues. CDR1 and CDR2 from the germline V gene are SGHRS and YFSETQ.